This passage covers 19 T cell receptor beta chains from one sample sequenced in a study of cytomegalovirus exposure and HLA in healthy donors. Primers for the PCR totalled 60 Vbeta and 13 Jbeta. Libraries were prepared by immunoSEQ multiplex PCR; TCRdb keeps only in-frame clonotypes and omits some of them. The sample includes 45,000 to 60,000 clones. Sequenced input: PBMCs. The receptors here all came from a middle-aged woman in good health and CMV-seronegative.

The chain joins TRBV19 to TRBJ1-2; TRBD1 is a possible D gene (5 bases). The CDR3 consists of 15 residues. Germline CDR1 reads LNHDA; CDR2 reads SQIVND (reference sequence). The germline V and J ends were trimmed by 4 bases and 2 bases, with 14 bases remaining between them. The CDR3 is CASSTLERGNYGYTF. In nucleotides, the CDR3 is TGTGCCAGTAGTACCCTAGAAAGGGGCAACTATGGCTACACCTTC.

V usage is TRBV6-1 and J usage is TRBJ1-4, with 8 nucleotides matching TRBD1. The germline CDR1 and CDR2 sequences are MNHNS and SASEGT. This CDR3 spans 14 amino acids. V was pared by 6 bases and J by 6 bases, with 6 bases of the junction left unmatched. The CDR3 DNA is TGTGCCAGCAGCCTGGACAGGGCTCATGAAAAACTGTTTTTT. This codes for CASSLDRAHEKLFF.

The V call is TRBV2, the J call TRBJ1-2, with 10 nucleotides matching TRBD1. The V gene's germline CDR1 is SNHLY and CDR2 FYNNEI. The trim removed 4 bases at V and 8 bases at J, leaving 4 bases unmatched. The CDR3 length is 13 residues. CDR3 coding DNA: TGTGCCAGCAGTGGGGACAGGGGAGGGGGCTACACCTTC. Protein product: CASSGDRGGGYTF.

This chain links TRBV30 with TRBJ1-1; no clear D gene. In germline, CDR1 is GTSNPN, CDR2 SVGIG (reference sequence). There are 14 residues in the CDR3. With 3 bases removed from V and 1 base from J, the gap between germline ends came to 12 bases. The CDR3 reads CAWSIGKENTEAFF. DNA of the CDR3: TGTGCCTGGAGCATCGGGAAAGAGAACACTGAAGCTTTCTTT. Full variable domain (missing parts from reference TRBV30 and TRBJ1-1): SQTIHQWPATLVQPVGSPLSLECTVEGTSNPNLYWYRQAAGRGLQLLFYSVGIGQISSEVPQNLSASRPQDRQFILSSKKLLLSDSGFYLCAWSIGKENTEAFFGQGTRLTVV.

This chain connects TRBV28 to TRBJ2-2; 8 bases agree with TRBD2. Germline V gene sequence: CDR1 MDHEN, CDR2 SYDVKM. The V segment lost 2 bases and the J segment 5 bases; nucleotides outside the gene matches: 4. The CDR3 runs to 15 residues. The CDR3 DNA reads as TGTGCCAGCAGTTTAACAGCGGGGGTTACCGGGGAGCTGTTTTTT. This encodes CASSLTAGVTGELFF.

This chain uses TRBV28 with TRBJ2-5, with D maybe TRBD2 (5 bases). The CDR3 contains 14 residues. Trimming cost V 1 base and J 4 bases, with 10 bases left between them. The germline gives CDR1 MDHEN, CDR2 SYDVKM. The CDR3 DNA follows: TGTGCCAGCAGTTTATACCGGGATGGAGAGACCCAGTACTTC. Translated, it gives CASSLYRDGETQYF.

The chain is built from TRBV28 and TRBJ1-3; 8 positions match TRBD1. This CDR3 comprises 16 residues. Germline values: CDR1 MDHEN, CDR2 SYDVKM. V lost 4 bases, J lost 9 bases, and 14 bases stayed unmatched. The CDR3 protein is CASSSTKTGARGTIYF. CDR3 DNA: TGTGCCAGCAGTTCCACAAAGACAGGGGCCCGGGGCACCATATATTTT.

The V gene is TRBV18, the J gene TRBJ1-4; 7 nucleotides match TRBD1. V trimming: 2 bases; J trimming: 8 bases; junction bases outside the gene matches: 8. Germline lookup yields CDR1 KGHSH and CDR2 LQKENI. The CDR3 is 15 residues long. The CDR3: CASSPIQDRSEKLFF. The CDR3, as DNA: TGTGCCAGCTCACCAATACAGGACAGGTCCGAAAAACTGTTTTTT.

The chain joins TRBV28 to TRBJ1-2, with no clear D. The CDR3 has 11 amino acids. Germline V gene data show CDR1 as MDHEN and CDR2 as SYDVKM. V lost 4 bases, J lost 4 bases, and 4 bases lay in between. This chain's CDR3 is CASSSIYGYTF. Here the CDR3 DNA reads TGTGCCAGCAGTTCAATCTATGGCTACACCTTC.

The DNA of the CDR3 is TGTGCCAGCAGACCTCGAGCGGGAGTCATCTACAATGAGCAGTTCTTC. Translation gives CASRPRAGVIYNEQFF. The chain joins TRBV28 to TRBJ2-1; 8 positions agree with TRBD2. There are 16 residues in the CDR3. The junction had 10 bases not matched to a gene; V was cut back by 6 bases and J by 3 bases. Germline V CDR1 and CDR2: MDHEN, SYDVKM.

V gene TRBV25-1 combines with J gene TRBJ1-2; D is uncertain. There are 13 residues in the CDR3. The germline gives CDR1 MGHDK, CDR2 SYGVNS. V lost 3 bases and J lost 8, with 13 bases in between. CDR3 sequence: CASSDAAFWGYTF. CDR3 nucleotides: TGTGCCAGCAGTGATGCGGCCTTCTGGGGCTACACCTTC.

The chain uses TRBV28 and TRBJ1-1, with D perhaps TRBD1 (5 bases). This CDR3 is built from 15 residues. Germline V gene data show CDR1 as MDHEN and CDR2 as SYDVKM. The V end was cut by 6 bases, the J end by 0 bases, with 14 bases between. The CDR3 spells CASSNRKSMNTEAFF. CDR3 DNA: TGTGCCAGCAGCAACAGGAAATCGATGAACACTGAAGCTTTCTTT. The whole variable domain, filled in from reference TRBV28 and TRBJ1-1, reads DVKVTQSSRYLVKRTGEKVFLECVQDMDHENMFWYRQDPGLGLRLIYFSYDVKMKEKGDIPEGYSVSREKKERFSLILESASTNQTSMYLCASSNRKSMNTEAFFGQGTRLTVV.

The V gene is TRBV9, the J gene TRBJ1-5; 7 bases agree with TRBD1. V lost 3 bases to trimming and J lost 6 bases; unmatched junction nucleotides: 6. Looked up from germline, CDR1 is SGDLS and CDR2 is YYNGEE. This CDR3 is 14 amino acids long. Here the CDR3 reads CASSGQGETQPQHF. The CDR3 DNA follows: TGTGCCAGCAGCGGACAGGGAGAGACTCAGCCCCAGCATTTT.

V and J are TRBV28 and TRBJ1-5, with D perhaps TRBD1 (6 bases). The germline CDR1 and CDR2 sequences are MDHEN and SYDVKM. The CDR3 covers 14 residues. Between the trimmed V and J ends, which lost 8 bases and 8 bases, there was a span of 19 bases. The CDR3 nucleotides are TGTGCCAGCCAGGCGGCAGGGGCCGAGGAGCCCCAGCATTTT. Its protein is CASQAAGAEEPQHF.

The gene calls are TRBV7-2 and TRBJ2-2, with 8 bases that match TRBD2. Germline lookup yields CDR1 SGHTA and CDR2 FQGNSA. The J segment lost 10 bases and the V segment lost 4 bases, leaving 11 bases of the junction unmatched. This CDR3 contains 15 residues. The CDR3 spells CASSSRLARLSELFF. The CDR3 region has the DNA TGTGCCAGCAGCTCAAGACTAGCGCGGCTTTCGGAGCTGTTTTTT.

The chain couples TRBV5-1 to TRBJ1-1; TRBD1 matches at 7 bases. CDR1 SGHRS and CDR2 YFSETQ come from the germline V gene. The CDR3 runs 14 residues. The J segment lost 5 bases and the V segment lost 5 bases, leaving 9 bases of the junction unmatched. This CDR3 is CASSWTGWETEAFF. DNA for the CDR3: TGCGCCAGCAGTTGGACAGGTTGGGAAACTGAAGCTTTCTTT. Filled out from reference TRBV5-1 and TRBJ1-1, the complete variable domain reads KAGVTQTPRYLIKTRGQQVTLSCSPISGHRSVSWYQQTPGQGLQFLFEYFSETQRNKGNFPGRFSGRQFSNSRSEMNVSTLELGDSALYLCASSWTGWETEAFFGQGTRLTVV.

This chain uses TRBV9 with TRBJ2-7, with no clear D. The CDR3 is 14 residues long. V was trimmed by 0 bases and J by 5 bases, leaving 12 bases between them. Germline lookup yields CDR1 SGDLS and CDR2 YYNGEE. The CDR3 region has the DNA TGTGCCAGCAGCGTAGGGCAGGTCCCCCACGAGCAGTACTTC. This translates into CASSVGQVPHEQYF.

With regard to this clone: One junction end does not reproduce the germline sequence, and a read error may be involved. CDR3 nucleotides: TGTGCCAGCAATGAATTACCGGGACATCTTAATTCACCCCTCCACTTT. It specifies CASNELPGHLNSPLHF. The rearrangement joins TRBV6-1 to TRBJ1-6, with D possibly matching TRBD1 (6 bases). CDR1 MNHNS and CDR2 SASEGT come from the germline V gene. The CDR3 loop spans 16 amino acids.

The rearrangement joins TRBV28 to TRBJ1-5; no reliable D call. Trimming took off 6 bases at V and 4 bases at J, with 13 bases between the two ends. Germline V CDR1 and CDR2: MDHEN, SYDVKM. CDR3 size: 14 residues. This CDR3 is CASRPRVPNQPQHF. The CDR3 coding sequence is TGTGCCAGCAGGCCCCGGGTCCCTAATCAGCCCCAGCATTTT.